The 6 T cell receptor beta chains in this list originate from one sample, sequenced in a study of CD8+ T cells in alopecia areata. Treatment indicated: oral pan-JAK inhibitor, 5-10 mg twice daily. Following RNA extraction, reverse transcription yielded cDNA that acted as the sequencing template. Assay: immunoSEQ multiplex PCR; the TCRdb copy retains only in-frame clones and omits some. The top ten hold over 1% of the sample, which has 200,000 to 250,000 clones, more than 60% seen once. The starting material was CD4+ T cells sorted from blood, obtained around week 46, from a patient treated with tofacitinib. Every receptor here comes from a human donor with alopecia areata.

This clone was picked up a small number of times. The V and J genes are TRBV7-3 and TRBJ2-5, with D hard to call. The CDR3 is 13 amino acids. The V end was cut by 0 bases, the J end by 4 bases, with 6 bases between. Germline values: CDR1 SGHTA, CDR2 FQGTGA. The CDR3 protein is CASSLTRLETQYF. The CDR3, as DNA: TGTGCCAGCAGCTTAACGCGCTTAGAGACCCAGTACTTC.

The gene calls are TRBV29-1 and TRBJ2-3; D remains ambiguous. The CDR3 contains 13 residues. V was clipped by 2 bases and J by 8 bases, with 14 bases between them. Germline V CDR1 and CDR2: SQVTM, ANQGSEA. The CDR3 loop reads CSVERRLDSTQYF. CDR3 nucleotides: TGCAGCGTTGAACGTCGGCTAGATTCTACGCAGTATTTT.

Here the CDR3 reads CASSLTGLAGGHNEQFF. CDR3 nucleotide sequence: TGTGCCAGCAGCTTAACGGGACTAGCGGGGGGTCACAATGAGCAGTTCTTC. The chain links TRBV7-3 to TRBJ2-1; TRBD2 matches at 15 bases. Germline lookup yields CDR1 SGHTA and CDR2 FQGTGA. CDR3 length: 17 amino acids. V was pared by 0 bases and J by 5 bases, with 2 bases of the junction left unmatched.

This chain connects TRBV7-2 to TRBJ2-1; D is perhaps TRBD2 (6 bases). With 1 base removed from V and 6 bases from J, the gap between germline ends came to 10 bases. The CDR3 extends over 14 amino acids. The germline V gene encodes CDR1 SGHTA and CDR2 FQGNSA. In nucleotides, the CDR3 is TGTGCCAGCAGCTTAGTCGTGGGAGGCAATGAGCAGTTCTTC. Amino acid sequence: CASSLVVGGNEQFF.

As DNA, the CDR3 is TGTGCCAGCAGCTTGAGGGGTGGCAATGAGCAGTTCTTC. Its translation is CASSLRGGNEQFF. This chain joins TRBV5-6 and TRBJ2-1; TRBD1 is a possible D gene (5 bases). Trimming cost V 1 base and J 6 bases, with 8 bases left between them. Per the germline V gene, CDR1 is SGHDT and CDR2 is YYEEEE. CDR3 size: 13 residues.

The chain combines TRBV7-2 with TRBJ1-1; the D is unclear. This CDR3 has 14 residues. Germline assignment: CDR1 SGHTA and CDR2 FQGNSA. Trimming left V 5 bases short and J 0 bases short, with 10 bases between. CDR3 protein: CASSHQNMNTEAFF. CDR3 nucleotides: TGTGCCAGCAGCCATCAAAACATGAACACTGAAGCTTTCTTT.